One and the same sample provided the 3 T cell receptor beta chains below, sequenced in a study of T cells in localized non-small cell lung cancer. Data came from immunoSEQ multiplex PCR; TCRdb stores just in-frame clones and leaves some out. The table lists 3,000 or so clones, 20% to 25% of them singletons. The input for sequencing was lung tumor tissue, taken before any cancer treatment. These receptors were taken from a man aged 40-75 years with stage III lung adenocarcinoma.

This clone was detected only a few times. The chain couples TRBV11-3 to TRBJ1-5; the D gene is possibly TRBD1 (5 bases). Germline V gene data show CDR1 as SGHNT and CDR2 as YENEEA. The V gene lost 5 bases and the J gene lost 1 base, with 15 bases spanning the gap. The CDR3 has 16 residues. Here the CDR3 reads CASSQISQGSNQPQHF. DNA for the CDR3: TGTGCCAGCAGCCAAATTTCCCAGGGCAGCAATCAGCCCCAGCATTTT.

V usage is TRBV19 and J usage is TRBJ1-3; a weak D match, TRBD1 (5 bases). CDR1 is LNHDA and CDR2 is SQIVND in the germline V gene (reference sequence). CDR3 length: 16 residues. V was clipped by 6 bases and J by 0 bases, with 15 bases between them. DNA for the CDR3: TGTGCCAGTAGCCAGGGACGGAGTATCTCTGGAAACACCATATATTTT. Translation: CASSQGRSISGNTIYF.

The table lists this clone with a few counts. The chain employs TRBV11-3 and TRBJ1-1; 7 bases match TRBD1. CDR1 is SGHNT, CDR2 YENEEA, per germline. V was clipped by 7 bases and J by 7 bases; unmatched bases: 18. CDR3 length equals 16 residues. The CDR3 nucleotides read TGTGCCAGCACCCAATCGGGAGGGGGCCGGAGGAATGAAGCTTTCTTT. Translating gives CASTQSGGGRRNEAFF.